This T cell receptor (beta chain) was observed in a study of regulatory and conventional T cells in RAG deficiency. Study-wide points: In Omenn syndrome, Treg and Tconv repertoires overlapped >75%.

Germline assignment: CDR1 MNHNS and CDR2 SASEGT. Unmatched junction bases numbered 8, after V lost 4 bases and J lost 0 bases. This CDR3 is 19 amino acids long. Using immunoSEQ multiplex PCR, the repertoire was profiled, and TCRdb retains in-frame clones only, with some absent. The sample has roughly 28,000 clones, about 96% seen once. The sorted conventional CD4+ T cells were CD25-low and CD127-high, with genomic DNA sequenced. Comment on this clone: Its antigen is not known.

These sequences were also reported in another study, on regulatory T cells. This second study says: The primer mix had 52 TRBV and 13 TRBJ primers. Skewed V and J usage and few unique V-J pairs marked patient repertoires, most in Tregs.

The chain joins TRBV6-1 to TRBJ2-4; TRBD2 aligns across 14 bases. This clonotype originated in a human donor in good health. The sequencing sample was made of CD25- CD4+ T cells sorted from blood. CDR3 sequence reads: CASSAETSGGAKAKNIQYF. CDR3 nucleotides: TGTGCCAGCAGTGCCGAGACTAGCGGGGGGGCCAAAGCCAAAAACATTCAGTACTTC.